This T cell receptor (beta chain) was found in a study of blood T cell repertoires in COVID-19. As for the study in general: PBMCs, B-cell-depleted T cells, or T cells were the source of the cDNA or gDNA that made up the material.

Clones were sequenced by immunoSEQ multiplex PCR, and TCRdb holds only the in-frame ones, with some missing. In the table there are roughly 300,000 clones, roughly 80% of which are singletons. The sample was peripheral blood. This TCR came from a woman in her 50s who had recovered from COVID-19.

Written as DNA, the CDR3 is TGTGCCACCCCGACAGGGCGGGATTCACCCCTCCACTTT. Translated: CATPTGRDSPLHF. The rearrangement uses TRBV7-2 and TRBJ1-6, with 7 bases aligning to TRBD1. The length of the CDR3 is 13 residues. Germline assignment: CDR1 SGHTA and CDR2 FQGNSA. Losses at the gene ends were 10 bases for V and 8 bases for J; bases not matched to a gene: 8.